Each of the 32 T cell receptor beta chains below was sequenced from the same sample in a study of blood T cell repertoires in COVID-19. Produced via immunoSEQ multiplex PCR; TCRdb's table is partial and in-frame only. This table has roughly 390,000 clones, 87% appearing once. Sequencing was carried out using peripheral blood. The source of these receptors is a young woman with COVID-19, enrolled during active disease.

The rearrangement uses TRBV27 and TRBJ1-1, with D tentatively TRBD1 (6 bases). V was cut by 5 bases and J by 5 bases, with 15 bases left in between. In germline, CDR1 is MNHEY, CDR2 SMNVEV (reference sequence). This CDR3 is 14 amino acids long. CDR3 DNA sequence: TGTGCCAGCAGTGCGAGGGGGGGATGGACTGAAGCTTTCTTT. Amino acid sequence: CASSARGGWTEAFF.

The V and J genes are TRBV7-8 and TRBJ1-1, with D tentatively TRBD1 (6 bases). Germline V CDR1 and CDR2: SGHVS, FQNEAQ. The CDR3 totals 16 residues. Trimming took 3 bases from V and 0 from J, leaving 14 bases between them. The CDR3 here is CASSFNRAPVNTEAFF. The DNA of the CDR3 is TGTGCCAGCAGCTTTAACAGGGCTCCCGTGAACACTGAAGCTTTCTTT. Full variable domain (outside the CDR3, taken from reference TRBV7-8 and TRBJ1-1): GAGVSQSPRYKVAKRGQDVALRCDPISGHVSLFWYQQALGQGPEFLTYFQNEAQLDKSGLPSDRFFAERPEGSVSTLKIQRTQQEDSAVYLCASSFNRAPVNTEAFFGQGTRLTVV.

This chain connects TRBV29-1 to TRBJ2-7; the match to TRBD1 covers 10 bases. The CDR3 consists of 14 residues. Germline trimming cut 7 bases from V and 5 bases from J; bases unmatched to any gene: 11. Per the germline V gene, CDR1 is SQVTM and CDR2 is ANQGSEA. CDR3 coding DNA: TGCAGCGCCGGAGGGGGACAGGGGTTCGACGAGCAGTACTTC. Its translation: CSAGGGQGFDEQYF.

This chain uses TRBV12-2 with TRBJ2-1; the table's D call of TRBD1 was not tested on the DNA. TRBV12-2 is a recognized pseudogene. The CDR3 covers 14 residues. The CDR3 coding sequence is TGTGCAAGTCGCTTAGCCGACAGCTACAATGAGCAGTTCTTC. It yields the protein CASRLADSYNEQFF.

The chain recombines TRBV10-3 with TRBJ2-7, with D perhaps TRBD1 (5 bases). The CDR3 spans 13 residues. The germline V gene encodes CDR1 ENHRY and CDR2 SYGVKD. Trimming pared 0 bases from V and 2 bases from J, leaving 5 bases between. CDR3 amino acids: CAISESDTYEQYF. CDR3 DNA sequence: TGTGCCATCAGTGAGTCGGACACCTACGAGCAGTACTTC.

This chain joins TRBV3-1 (or the pseudogene TRBV3-2) and TRBJ2-3; D is ambiguous. Trimming took off 4 bases at V and 5 bases at J, with 10 bases between the two ends. The CDR3 runs to 13 residues. CDR1 is LGHDT, CDR2 YNNKEL, per germline (reference sequence). CDR3 loop: CASSRPLGDTQYF. CDR3 DNA: TGTGCCAGCAGCCGCCCCCTAGGAGATACGCAGTATTTT.

The rearrangement links TRBV18 to TRBJ1-1; D ambiguous. The CDR3 length is 15 residues. Deletions cut 1 base from V and 1 base from J, with 10 bases between. Germline CDR1 and CDR2: KGHSH and LQKENI. CDR3 amino acids: CASSPQAEGNTEAFF. The CDR3 bases are TGTGCCAGCTCACCACAGGCCGAGGGGAACACTGAAGCTTTCTTT.

The chain joins TRBV9 to TRBJ2-7; perhaps TRBD1 as D (6 bases). CDR1 is SGDLS and CDR2 is YYNGEE in the germline V gene. This CDR3 spans 12 amino acids. V lost 4 bases to trimming and J lost 5 bases, with 10 bases between them. This CDR3 reads CASSPQGNEQYF. CDR3 in DNA: TGTGCCAGCAGCCCCCAGGGGAACGAGCAGTACTTC.

This clone was recorded once. V gene TRBV28 combines with J gene TRBJ2-7; 7 bases map to TRBD2. V shed 4 bases, J shed 3 bases, and the junction held 9 bases outside the gene matches. Germline CDR1 is MDHEN and CDR2 is SYDVKM. CDR3 length equals 15 residues. CDR3 residues: CASSSGTNLIYEQYF. The CDR3 DNA sequence: TGTGCCAGCAGTTCCGGGACTAACCTAATCTACGAGCAGTACTTC.

This chain connects TRBV19 to TRBJ2-7; D call uncertain. V was cut by 7 bases and J by 5 bases, with 6 bases left in between. Germline loops: CDR1 LNHDA, CDR2 SQIVND (reference sequence). This CDR3 spans 10 amino acids. As DNA, the CDR3 is TGTGCCAGTACCCTAGACGAGCAGTACTTC. This translates into CASTLDEQYF.

V usage is TRBV6-1 and J usage is TRBJ2-7; D perhaps matches TRBD1 (6 bases). The length of the CDR3 is 17 residues. In germline, CDR1 is MNHNS, CDR2 SASEGT. Trimming shortened V by 0 bases and J by 4 bases, and 19 bases separated the two germline ends. CDR3 nucleotide sequence: TGTGCCAGCAGTGAAGCGGGCCCAGGGGTCTGGACTTACGAGCAGTACTTC. Protein sequence: CASSEAGPGVWTYEQYF.

J is TRBJ2-2 and V is TRBV28; tentatively, D is TRBD2 (6 bases). Germline-derived CDR1 and CDR2 are MDHEN and SYDVKM. CDR3 size: 14 residues. Trimming pared 2 bases from V and 5 bases from J, leaving 9 bases between. In DNA, the CDR3 is TGTGCCAGCAGTTTAACGGGAGTAACCGGGGAGCTGTTTTTT. Amino acid sequence: CASSLTGVTGELFF.

This rearrangement joins TRBV2 to TRBJ1-1, with 8 positions matching TRBD1. CDR1 SNHLY and CDR2 FYNNEI come from the germline V gene. The CDR3 length is 11 residues. J gave up 11 bases and V 5 bases, and 4 bases lay outside the gene matches. The CDR3 DNA is TGTGCCAGCAGTTCGGACAGGGATGCTTTCTTT. This encodes CASSSDRDAFF.

This clone was recorded only once. J is TRBJ2-3 and V is TRBV24-1, with 7 bases identical to TRBD2. This CDR3 has 16 residues. V gave up 1 base and J gave up 7 bases; unmatched junction bases: 10. CDR1 is KGHDR, CDR2 SFDVKD, per germline. The CDR3 region is CATSDFKAGDRYTQYF. The CDR3 DNA reads as TGTGCCACCAGTGATTTCAAGGCGGGAGATCGATATACGCAGTATTTT.

The CDR3, as DNA: TGTGCCAGCAGTCACGGACAGGCAGAGAACACTGAAGCTTTCTTT. It codes for CASSHGQAENTEAFF. The V and J genes are TRBV12-1 and TRBJ1-1; the table gives TRBD1 as D, unverified against the DNA. TRBV12-1 is a recognized pseudogene. CDR3 length: 15 residues.

In this sample, this clone turned up once. Other DNA sequences of this sample code for an identical CDR3. V usage is TRBV27 and J usage is TRBJ2-7, with 8 bases aligning to TRBD1. Germline-derived CDR1 and CDR2 are MNHEY and SMNVEV (reference sequence). Losses at the gene ends were 3 bases for V and 0 bases for J; bases not matched to a gene: 1. This CDR3 contains 14 residues. The CDR3 DNA is TGTGCCAGCAGTTTGGGGACAGGCTCCTACGAGCAGTACTTC. It yields the protein CASSLGTGSYEQYF.

The chain recombines TRBV10-2 with TRBJ2-7; weak D call: TRBD2 (5 bases). V lost 7 bases and J 6 bases, leaving 13 bases between the germline ends. Germline values: CDR1 WSHSY, CDR2 SAAADI. CDR3 length: 12 residues. The CDR3, as DNA: TGCGCCAGCAAGAGCGGCCCGCTCGAGCAGTACTTC. Translation gives CASKSGPLEQYF.

The V and J genes are TRBV19 and TRBJ2-3; maybe TRBD1 (6 bases). V dropped 6 bases and J dropped 4 bases, with 11 bases sitting between them. This CDR3 region has 13 residues. The germline V gene encodes CDR1 LNHDA and CDR2 SQIVND (reference sequence). The CDR3 DNA reads TGTGCCAGTAGGAATCAGGGGTCAGATACGCAGTATTTT. Protein sequence: CASRNQGSDTQYF.

This rearrangement joins TRBV5-1 to TRBJ2-7; 8 bases fit TRBD2. V trimming: 3 bases; J trimming: 6 bases; junction bases outside the gene matches: 5. CDR3 length equals 13 residues. Germline-derived CDR1 and CDR2 are SGHRS and YFSETQ. The CDR3 nucleotides read TGCGCCAGCAGCTACCGGGGGGGCCCCGAGCAGTACTTC. This translates into CASSYRGGPEQYF.

The chain joins TRBV28 to TRBJ2-7, with D possibly being TRBD2 (6 bases). Germline CDR1 MDHEN, CDR2 SYDVKM. The CDR3 is 18 amino acids. The ends were cut back, 6 bases at V and 6 bases at J, with 30 bases in the middle. In nucleotides, the CDR3 is TGTGCCAGCAGCCGAAATACCCATGGGGAACTGGCCGGGGGCGAGCAGTACTTC. This translates into CASSRNTHGELAGGEQYF.

The rearrangement links TRBV5-1 to TRBJ2-7, with D possibly TRBD2 on 6 matching bases. Trimming stripped 5 bases from V and 5 bases from J, with 17 bases between. The CDR3 sequence is 14 residues long. Looked up from germline, CDR1 is SGHRS and CDR2 is YFSETQ. The DNA for the CDR3 is TGCGCCAGCAGGCCCTCCGGGAGTGAGGACGAGCAGTACTTC. Translation: CASRPSGSEDEQYF.

This chain links TRBV28 with TRBJ2-7; the match to TRBD2 covers 8 bases. Germline V CDR1 and CDR2: MDHEN, SYDVKM. The CDR3 totals 15 residues. With V trimmed by 3 bases and J by 2 bases, 6 bases remained unmatched. CDR3 in DNA: TGTGCCAGCAGTTTCAAGCGGGGGATTACCTACGAGCAGTACTTC. Its translation: CASSFKRGITYEQYF.

The V gene is TRBV2, the J gene TRBJ1-5; 8 nucleotides line up with TRBD1. Germline loops: CDR1 SNHLY, CDR2 FYNNEI. Trimming took 6 bases from V and 4 from J; bases not matched to a gene: 8. The CDR3 runs to 15 residues. Here the CDR3 reads CASRKDQGANQPQHF. For the CDR3, the DNA is TGTGCCAGCAGGAAGGACCAGGGGGCTAATCAGCCCCAGCATTTT.

The rearrangement links TRBV12-2 to TRBJ2-7; the table's TRBD2 call for D was not verified on the DNA. TRBV12-2 is flagged as a pseudogene. The CDR3 covers 14 residues. CDR3 DNA: TGTGCAAGTCGCTTAGACGGTGGGACTGGCGAGCAGTACTTC. Amino acid sequence: CASRLDGGTGEQYF.

The chain joins TRBV5-1 to TRBJ2-1; weak D call: TRBD2 (6 bases). Germline V CDR1 and CDR2: SGHRS, YFSETQ. The CDR3 covers 15 residues. V dropped 6 bases and J dropped 5 bases, with 18 bases sitting between them. CDR3 in amino acids: CASKYFGGRDNEQFF. The CDR3 nucleotides read TGCGCCAGCAAATATTTCGGGGGTCGGGACAATGAGCAGTTCTTC.

V usage is TRBV4-3 and J usage is TRBJ1-4, with TRBD1 matching over 10 bases. V lost 2 bases, J lost 6 bases, and 3 bases stayed unmatched. The CDR3 has 15 residues. Germline values: CDR1 LGHNA, CDR2 YSLEER. CDR3 in DNA: TGCGCCAGCAGCCAACGGGACAGGGGCCATGAAAAACTGTTTTTT. This sequence encodes CASSQRDRGHEKLFF.

The rearrangement uses TRBV2 and TRBJ1-1, with a possible D match to TRBD1 (5 bases). The CDR3 consists of 13 residues. Germline V gene lookup returns CDR1 SNHLY and CDR2 FYNNEI. V shed 6 bases and J shed 1 base, with 9 bases lying between them. CDR3 protein: CASRETENTEAFF. DNA for the CDR3: TGTGCCAGCAGAGAGACAGAGAACACTGAAGCTTTCTTT. Variable domain in full (rest from reference TRBV2 and TRBJ1-1): EPEVTQTPSHQVTQMGQEVILRCVPISNHLYFYWYRQILGQKVEFLVSFYNNEISEKSEIFDDQFSVERPDGSNFTLKIRSTKLEDSAMYFCASRETENTEAFFGQGTRLTVV.

The chain couples TRBV18 to TRBJ1-3; tentative D call: TRBD1 (6 bases). The CDR3 extends over 13 amino acids. Trimming took 4 bases from V and 3 from J, leaving 7 bases between them. From germline, CDR1 is KGHSH and CDR2 LQKENI. CDR3 nucleotide sequence: TGTGCCAGCTCACGGACAGATGGAAACACCATATATTTT. It yields the protein CASSRTDGNTIYF.

The V call is TRBV18, the J call TRBJ2-7; D might be TRBD2 (5 bases). Germline V CDR1 and CDR2: KGHSH, LQKENI. The CDR3 runs 13 residues. Trimming pared 6 bases from V and 1 base from J, leaving 10 bases between. This CDR3 is CASSLSGSYEQYF. The CDR3 DNA reads as TGTGCCAGCTCCCTCAGCGGTTCCTACGAGCAGTACTTC. Full variable domain (outside the CDR3, taken from reference TRBV18 and TRBJ2-7): NAGVMQNPRHLVRRRGQEARLRCSPMKGHSHVYWYRQLPEEGLKFMVYLQKENIIDESGMPKERFSAEFPKEGPSILRIQQVVRGDSAAYFCASSLSGSYEQYFGPGTRLTVT.

The V and J genes are TRBV19 and TRBJ2-2, with 7 bases fitting TRBD1. J lost 5 bases, V lost 5 bases, and 11 bases had no gene match. The CDR3 loop spans 16 amino acids. The germline V gene has CDR1 LNHDA and CDR2 SQIVND (reference sequence). CDR3 in amino acids: CASSEGGRQGTGELFF. CDR3 DNA: TGTGCCAGTAGTGAAGGGGGCCGCCAGGGAACCGGGGAGCTGTTTTTT.

This chain joins TRBV28 and TRBJ1-1; perhaps TRBD1 as D (5 bases). This CDR3 has 13 residues. Trimming cost V 5 bases and J 10 bases, with 17 bases left between them. CDR1 MDHEN and CDR2 SYDVKM come from the germline V gene. The DNA for the CDR3 is TGTGCCAGCAGTGCGCAGGCCTCCGGGGGAGCTTTCTTT. Its translation: CASSAQASGGAFF.

This chain connects TRBV24-1 to TRBJ1-1; D is ambiguous. The CDR3 consists of 15 residues. The V gene's germline CDR1 is KGHDR and CDR2 SFDVKD. Between the trimmed V and J ends, which lost 4 bases and 7 bases, there was a span of 18 bases. The CDR3 sequence: CATSDPTRPEDEAFF. CDR3 coding DNA: TGTGCCACCAGTGACCCCACTCGGCCGGAGGATGAAGCTTTCTTT.